These 20 T cell receptor beta chains were all obtained from the same sample, sequenced in a study of T cell changes during pregnancy in multiple sclerosis (dated by TCRdb to about 2019). Receptor libraries were prepared by the immunoSEQ multiplex PCR assay. Not all clones reach the TCRdb copy of this immuneACCESS table, which keeps in-frame sequences only. Checked studies attribute under half of the gap to unresolved V genes and leave the rest unexplained. The sample table records under 130,000 clones; about 90% of these occur just once. The ten largest account for 0.75% to 0.95% of the sample. The sample in question was peripheral blood, obtained after pregnancy. The source is a female donor with multiple sclerosis, enrolled in a pregnancy study.

The V call is TRBV4-1, the J call TRBJ2-7; D might be TRBD2 (6 bases). With 4 bases removed from V and 7 bases from J, the gap between germline ends came to 8 bases. The CDR3 contains 11 residues. Germline V gives CDR1 MGHRA, CDR2 YSYEKL. The CDR3 loop is CASSRGLEQYF. CDR3 DNA sequence: TGCGCCAGCAGCCGAGGACTAGAGCAGTACTTC.

This chain connects TRBV10-3 to TRBJ2-1; unclear D gene. Germline V gene sequence: CDR1 ENHRY, CDR2 SYGVKD. The CDR3 consists of 15 residues. The ends were cut back, 0 bases at V and 7 bases at J, with 13 bases in the middle. CDR3 sequence: CAISESPRKRNEQFF. CDR3 bases: TGTGCCATCAGTGAGTCCCCTCGAAAGAGGAATGAGCAGTTCTTC.

V usage is TRBV7-8 and J usage is TRBJ2-1, with TRBD2 matching 10 bases. The V gene's germline CDR1 is SGHVS and CDR2 FQNEAQ. This CDR3 is 18 amino acids long. V gave up 3 bases and J gave up 7 bases; unmatched junction bases: 15. The CDR3: CASSFSRPLAGARNEQFF. The CDR3 DNA follows: TGTGCCAGCAGCTTCTCGCGCCCCCTAGCGGGGGCGAGGAATGAGCAGTTCTTC.

This clone came up once. The chain carries TRBV19 and TRBJ1-2, with TRBD1 identical over 8 bases. Germline lookup yields CDR1 LNHDA and CDR2 SQIVND (reference sequence). This CDR3 is 14 amino acids long. With 4 bases clipped from V and 4 bases from J, the junction kept 5 bases outside the gene matches. The CDR3 DNA sequence: TGTGCCAGTAGTAGCGGACAGGGCTCCTATGGCTACACCTTC. It codes for CASSSGQGSYGYTF.

V gene TRBV18 combines with J gene TRBJ2-3; TRBD2 might be the D (5 bases). Germline V gene sequence: CDR1 KGHSH, CDR2 LQKENI. CDR3 length: 17 residues. Trimming left V 2 bases short and J 0 bases short, with 15 bases between. In DNA form, the CDR3 reads TGTGCCAGCTCACCAGGGAGCCTGGGCGATAGCACAGATACGCAGTATTTT. It is translated as CASSPGSLGDSTDTQYF.

The chain couples TRBV7-9 to TRBJ2-7, with 12 bases identical to TRBD2. Looked up from germline, CDR1 is SEHNR and CDR2 is FQNEAQ (reference sequence). The CDR3 sequence is 19 residues long. V lost 5 bases to trimming and J lost 0 bases; unmatched junction nucleotides: 14. In nucleotides, the CDR3 is TGTGCCAGCAGCCCCCAACTGAGGACTAGCGGGACCTTCTCCTACGAGCAGTACTTC. Encoded protein: CASSPQLRTSGTFSYEQYF.

This chain links TRBV28 with TRBJ1-2; 8 bases line up with TRBD1. The CDR3 totals 12 residues. The V and J ends lost 4 bases and 7 bases, in that order; junction bases with no gene match: 2. CDR1 is MDHEN, CDR2 SYDVKM, per germline. Here the CDR3 DNA reads TGTGCCAGCAGTTCGACAGGGGTTGGCTACACCTTC. It encodes CASSSTGVGYTF.

The chain combines TRBV18 with TRBJ1-3; D possibly corresponds to TRBD1 (5 bases). The CDR3 consists of 16 residues. Germline-derived CDR1 and CDR2 are KGHSH and LQKENI. Trimming left V 2 bases short and J 1 base short, with 12 bases between. In DNA form, the CDR3 reads TGTGCCAGCTCACCAACCAGGGCCTTATCTGGAAACACCATATATTTT. It codes for CASSPTRALSGNTIYF.

This chain uses TRBV25-1 with TRBJ1-4, with unresolved D. The V gene's germline CDR1 is MGHDK and CDR2 SYGVNS. The CDR3 spans 16 residues. The V end was cut by 1 base, the J end by 8 bases, with 17 bases between. In nucleotides, the CDR3 is TGTGCCAGCAGTGAATCCCTGTCCGGCGGTGGAGAAAAACTGTTTTTT. Translation: CASSESLSGGGEKLFF.

This chain links TRBV7-9 with TRBJ1-1; D may be TRBD1 (6 bases). The CDR3 sequence is 14 residues long. The germline V gene has CDR1 SEHNR and CDR2 FQNEAQ (reference sequence). V was trimmed by 3 bases and J by 3 bases, leaving 11 bases between them. The CDR3 sequence: CASSFGTGYTEAFF. DNA of the CDR3: TGTGCCAGCAGCTTTGGCACAGGGTACACTGAAGCTTTCTTT.

This clone was picked up many times. This chain joins TRBV10-3 and TRBJ2-1; TRBD2 matches at 9 bases. This CDR3 spans 16 amino acids. The V gene's germline CDR1 is ENHRY and CDR2 SYGVKD. After removal of 3 bases from V and 0 bases from J, the junction contained 3 bases not matched to a gene. CDR3 sequence reads: CAISELAGRSYNEQFF. DNA for the CDR3: TGTGCCATCAGTGAACTAGCGGGTCGCTCCTACAATGAGCAGTTCTTC.

V usage is TRBV28 and J usage is TRBJ2-2, with a possible D match to TRBD2 (6 bases). The V gene's germline CDR1 is MDHEN and CDR2 SYDVKM. The CDR3 spans 13 residues. Trimming removed 7 bases from V and 1 base from J, with 7 bases in between. CDR3 sequence (DNA): TGTGCCAGCAAGGAGGGGAACACCGGGGAGCTGTTTTTT. Translated: CASKEGNTGELFF.

This clone came up once. V is TRBV15 and J is TRBJ2-1; 8 bases align to TRBD2. This CDR3 is built from 17 residues. The J segment lost 2 bases and the V segment lost 0 bases, leaving 6 bases of the junction unmatched. Germline V gives CDR1 LNHNV, CDR2 YYDKDF (reference sequence). The CDR3 loop is CATSRDLGTRAYNEQFF. CDR3 DNA sequence: TGTGCCACCAGCAGAGATCTAGGGACTAGAGCCTACAATGAGCAGTTCTTC.

The chain recombines TRBV2 with TRBJ2-5, with TRBD2 as a possible D gene (6 bases). Germline assignment: CDR1 SNHLY and CDR2 FYNNEI. Trimming took 2 bases from V and 7 from J, leaving 14 bases between them. The CDR3 is 14 residues long. Here the CDR3 DNA reads TGTGCCAGCAGTGAAATAGCGGTGATGGGGACCCAGTACTTC. Protein sequence: CASSEIAVMGTQYF. The variable domain in full, completed from reference TRBV2 and TRBJ2-5, reads EPEVTQTPSHQVTQMGQEVILRCVPISNHLYFYWYRQILGQKVEFLVSFYNNEISEKSEIFDDQFSVERPDGSNFTLKIRSTKLEDSAMYFCASSEIAVMGTQYFGPGTRLLVL.

The rearrangement joins TRBV5-4 to TRBJ1-2; no clear D. Trimming removed 0 bases from V and 7 bases from J, with 13 bases in between. Germline V lookup: CDR1 SGHNT, CDR2 YYREEE (reference sequence). The CDR3 runs to 14 residues. This chain's CDR3 is CASSLAGREGGYTF. The DNA of the CDR3 is TGTGCCAGCAGCTTGGCCGGGAGGGAAGGTGGCTACACCTTC.

The rearrangement joins TRBV5-8 to TRBJ1-2, with D perhaps matching TRBD1 (5 bases). V was clipped by 4 bases and J by 4 bases, with 20 bases between them. The germline V gene encodes CDR1 SGHTS and CDR2 YDEGEE. This CDR3 has 16 residues. CDR3 nucleotide sequence: TGTGCCAGCAGCGATCGAACACAGGAGCTTGGCTATGGCTACACCTTC. Residues: CASSDRTQELGYGYTF.

This rearrangement joins TRBV5-4 to TRBJ1-1, with TRBD1 as a possible D gene (6 bases). CDR3 length: 15 amino acids. The germline gives CDR1 SGHNT, CDR2 YYREEE (reference sequence). V lost 6 bases, J lost 0 bases, and 15 bases lay in between. The CDR3 DNA sequence: TGTGCCAGCACCTTCGCGCAGGGGCTGAACACTGAAGCTTTCTTT. Protein product: CASTFAQGLNTEAFF.

V is TRBV15 and J is TRBJ2-7; TRBD1 is a possible D gene (5 bases). With 0 bases removed from V and 1 base from J, the gap between germline ends came to 7 bases. Germline V gene data show CDR1 as LNHNV and CDR2 as YYDKDF (reference sequence). The CDR3 has 14 amino acids. The CDR3: CATSRDPGSYEQYF. The CDR3 nucleotides read TGTGCCACCAGCAGAGATCCAGGGTCCTACGAGCAGTACTTC.

Concerning this clone: Germline is not matched at one junction end, which may reflect a read error. The chain uses TRBV2 and TRBJ1-1; 7 positions match TRBD1. The CDR3 extends over 13 amino acids. Germline V lookup: CDR1 SNHLY, CDR2 FYNNEI. The CDR3 region is CASSRTGPPEVVF. The CDR3 DNA follows: TGTGCCAGCAGCCGGACAGGACCTCCCGAGGTCGTCTTT. Full variable domain (remainder filled in from reference TRBV2 and TRBJ1-1): EPEVTQTPSHQVTQMGQEVILRCVPISNHLYFYWYRQILGQKVEFLVSFYNNEISEKSEIFDDQFSVERPDGSNFTLKIRSTKLEDSAMYFCASSRTGPPEVVFGQGTRLTVV.

The chain has TRBV29-1 and TRBJ2-7; D gene uncertain. Germline V CDR1 and CDR2: SQVTM, ANQGSEA. V dropped 0 bases and J dropped 3 bases, with 6 bases sitting between them. The CDR3 spans 12 residues. The CDR3 DNA sequence: TGCAGCGTTGAAGATCTCCGCTACGAGCAGTACTTC. Residues: CSVEDLRYEQYF.